The 25 T cell receptor beta chains presented below share a single source sample, sequenced in a study of blood T cell repertoires in COVID-19. Here immunoSEQ multiplex PCR was the method, and the copy in TCRdb shows in-frame clones only, minus some. The data show roughly 45,000 clones, under 90% seen once. Sequencing input: peripheral blood. Receptors were obtained from a human donor in a cohort sampled during active COVID-19.

The chain carries TRBV11-3 and TRBJ2-7; 7 bases line up with TRBD1. Germline V lookup: CDR1 SGHNT, CDR2 YENEEA. The CDR3 length is 15 residues. The V gene end was trimmed by 1 base and the J gene end by 2 bases; junction bases not matched to a gene: 5. The CDR3 loop is CASSLGTGVPYEQYF. In DNA, the CDR3 is TGTGCCAGCAGCTTAGGGACAGGCGTTCCCTACGAGCAGTACTTC.

The chain carries TRBV27 and TRBJ1-5; TRBD1 aligns across 9 bases. This CDR3 region has 14 residues. Germline CDR1 MNHEY, CDR2 SMNVEV (reference sequence). V trimming: 6 bases; J trimming: 6 bases; junction bases outside the gene matches: 6. The CDR3 DNA is TGTGCCAGCAGGCCCTCGGACAGGGGTCAGCCCCAGCATTTT. It yields the protein CASRPSDRGQPQHF.

The chain uses TRBV4-2 and TRBJ2-7, with a weak D call TRBD1 (6 bases). V was cut by 2 bases and J by 6 bases, with 20 bases left in between. Per the germline V gene, CDR1 is LGHNA and CDR2 is YNFKEQ. The CDR3 is 16 residues long. CDR3 coding DNA: TGTGCCAGCAGCCAAAATAAAGGGGACAATATCCGCGAGCAGTACTTC. As protein: CASSQNKGDNIREQYF.

This clone was seen only once. V usage is TRBV11-2 and J usage is TRBJ2-7, with D possibly matching TRBD1 (5 bases). The germline V and J ends were trimmed by 5 bases and 5 bases, with 16 bases remaining between them. The CDR3 has 14 amino acids. Per germline, CDR1 SGHAT and CDR2 FQNNGV. This CDR3 reads CASSPQGSRHEQYF. For the CDR3, the DNA is TGTGCCAGCAGCCCCCAGGGATCTCGCCACGAGCAGTACTTC. The full variable domain, rest sourced from reference TRBV11-2 and TRBJ2-7, is EAGVAQSPRYKIIEKRQSVAFWCNPISGHATLYWYQQILGQGPKLLIQFQNNGVVDDSQLPKDRFSAERLKGVDSTLKIQPAKLEDSAVYLCASSPQGSRHEQYFGPGTRLTVT.

V is TRBV2 and J is TRBJ1-1, with no clear D. The CDR3 loop spans 14 amino acids. CDR1 SNHLY and CDR2 FYNNEI come from the germline V gene. V was pared by 7 bases and J by 2 bases, with 14 bases between. CDR3 sequence (DNA): TGTGCCAGCATCCATAAGAGGGTCAACACTGAAGCTTTCTTT. Translation: CASIHKRVNTEAFF. Using reference TRBV2 and TRBJ1-1 for the parts outside the CDR3, the full variable domain is EPEVTQTPSHQVTQMGQEVILRCVPISNHLYFYWYRQILGQKVEFLVSFYNNEISEKSEIFDDQFSVERPDGSNFTLKIRSTKLEDSAMYFCASIHKRVNTEAFFGQGTRLTVV.

The chain is built from TRBV12-5 and TRBJ2-5; the match to TRBD1 covers 9 bases. The V gene end was trimmed by 6 bases and the J gene end by 5 bases; junction bases not matched to a gene: 7. CDR3 size: 14 residues. Germline CDR1 and CDR2: LGHNT and FRNRAP. The DNA of the CDR3 is TGTGCTAGTGGACTCGGACAGGGGAGGGAGACCCAGTACTTC. Translated: CASGLGQGRETQYF.

The rearrangement uses TRBV12-3 or TRBV12-4 and TRBJ2-7; D is unclear. This CDR3 has 13 amino acids. Trimming took off 3 bases at V and 3 bases at J, with 9 bases between the two ends. Written as DNA, the CDR3 is TGTGCCAGCAGTTTCTCTAACAGCTACGAGCAGTACTTC. Protein sequence: CASSFSNSYEQYF.

The chain is built from TRBV7-2 and TRBJ1-6; D may be TRBD1 (5 bases). CDR1 is SGHTA and CDR2 is FQGNSA in the germline V gene. Trimming removed 3 bases at V and 5 bases at J, with 11 bases between. The CDR3 runs to 15 residues. As DNA, the CDR3 is TGTGCCAGCAGCTTTGGCGGGGGGAATAATTCACCCCTCCACTTT. Its translation: CASSFGGGNNSPLHF. The full variable domain, rest sourced from reference TRBV7-2 and TRBJ1-6, is GAGVSQSPSNKVTEKGKDVELRCDPISGHTALYWYRQSLGQGLEFLIYFQGNSAPDKSGLPSDRFSAERTGGSVSTLTIQRTQQEDSAVYLCASSFGGGNNSPLHFGNGTRLTVT.

This clone was found once. This same CDR3 is encoded by further DNA sequences in the sample. The chain uses TRBV5-4 and TRBJ1-3; possible D gene TRBD1, 5 bases. Germline lookup yields CDR1 SGHNT and CDR2 YYREEE (reference sequence). There are 14 residues in the CDR3. Trimming took 0 bases from V and 3 from J, leaving 7 bases between them. CDR3 residues: CASSLAGGGNTIYF. The CDR3 nucleotides read TGTGCCAGCAGCTTGGCCGGGGGTGGAAACACCATATATTTT.

This clone was detected only once. The rearrangement uses TRBV5-5 and TRBJ1-5; TRBD1 matches 7 bases. Germline assignment: CDR1 SGHKS and CDR2 YYEKEE (reference sequence). Unmatched junction bases numbered 2, after V lost 0 bases and J lost 5 bases. CDR3 length: 14 amino acids. CDR3 coding DNA: TGTGCCAGCAGCTTGGCCAGGGGGGATCAGCCCCAGCATTTT. Amino acids: CASSLARGDQPQHF.

V usage is TRBV2 and J usage is TRBJ1-1; no clear D gene. Germline CDR1 reads SNHLY; CDR2 reads FYNNEI. CDR3 length: 14 residues. The V end was cut by 6 bases, the J end by 6 bases, with 17 bases between. CDR3 nucleotides: TGTGCCAGCAGGAGGGAAGGACGTTTCTCTGAAGCTTTCTTT. As protein: CASRREGRFSEAFF. Full variable domain (rest looked up from reference TRBV2 and TRBJ1-1): EPEVTQTPSHQVTQMGQEVILRCVPISNHLYFYWYRQILGQKVEFLVSFYNNEISEKSEIFDDQFSVERPDGSNFTLKIRSTKLEDSAMYFCASRREGRFSEAFFGQGTRLTVV.

The V gene is TRBV6-5, the J gene TRBJ2-7; D is perhaps TRBD1 (6 bases). There are 15 residues in the CDR3. The germline V gene encodes CDR1 MNHEY and CDR2 SVGAGI. V was trimmed by 1 base and J by 3 bases, leaving 13 bases between them. The CDR3 here is CASSYLVLGGYEQYF. CDR3 sequence (DNA): TGTGCCAGCAGTTACTTAGTCCTAGGGGGCTACGAGCAGTACTTC.

This clone was recorded a few times. The rearrangement links TRBV5-4 to TRBJ1-2; D is perhaps TRBD1 (6 bases). The CDR3 is made up of 18 amino acids. The V and J ends lost 3 bases and 7 bases respectively, with 28 bases between them. The V gene's germline CDR1 is SGHNT and CDR2 YYREEE (reference sequence). This chain's CDR3 is CASSSTADPMQGISGYTF. The CDR3 DNA is TGTGCCAGCAGCTCCACGGCCGACCCGATGCAGGGGATTTCTGGCTACACCTTC.

V usage is TRBV6-5 and J usage is TRBJ1-2; tentative D call: TRBD1 (6 bases). Germline CDR1 is MNHEY and CDR2 is SVGAGI. The V and J ends lost 6 bases and 0 bases respectively, with 14 bases between them. This CDR3 spans 15 amino acids. The CDR3 DNA is TGTGCCAGCAGACACCACCGGGACACTAACTATGGCTACACCTTC. Translated: CASRHHRDTNYGYTF.

The rearrangement uses TRBV27 and TRBJ1-1; D might be TRBD1 (5 bases). Between the trimmed V and J ends, which lost 6 bases and 5 bases, there was a span of 16 bases. The CDR3 runs to 14 residues. Germline V gene lookup returns CDR1 MNHEY and CDR2 SMNVEV (reference sequence). The CDR3 spells CASSPGWGDTEAFF. The DNA of the CDR3 is TGTGCCAGCAGCCCCGGGTGGGGGGATACTGAAGCTTTCTTT.

This chain uses TRBV7-2 with TRBJ1-5; perhaps TRBD1 as D (5 bases). The CDR3 contains 15 residues. Looked up from germline, CDR1 is SGHTA and CDR2 is FQGNSA. The V gene lost 0 bases and the J gene lost 5 bases, with 11 bases spanning the gap. CDR3 sequence (DNA): TGTGCCAGCAGCTTAGCGGGGGGAGTATATCAGCCCCAGCATTTT. It specifies CASSLAGGVYQPQHF.

The chain carries TRBV2 and TRBJ1-2; D might be TRBD1 (6 bases). This CDR3 comprises 14 residues. The germline V and J ends were trimmed by 2 bases and 8 bases, with 15 bases remaining between them. Germline V gene lookup returns CDR1 SNHLY and CDR2 FYNNEI. The CDR3 loop is CASSENGPGVGYTF. The CDR3, as DNA: TGTGCCAGCAGTGAAAATGGGCCAGGGGTGGGCTACACCTTC. The whole variable domain, remainder taken from reference TRBV2 and TRBJ1-2, is EPEVTQTPSHQVTQMGQEVILRCVPISNHLYFYWYRQILGQKVEFLVSFYNNEISEKSEIFDDQFSVERPDGSNFTLKIRSTKLEDSAMYFCASSENGPGVGYTFGSGTRLTVV.

The chain has TRBV23-1 and TRBJ2-7; the D gene is possibly TRBD1 (6 bases). TRBV23-1 is annotated as an ORF whose role is uncertain. This CDR3 contains 18 residues. Trimming stripped 0 bases from V and 2 bases from J, with 20 bases between. CDR3 DNA sequence: TGCGCCAGCAGTCAATCTTGGGGGCGACTTAATAAAACCTACGAGCAGTACTTC. Its translation: CASSQSWGRLNKTYEQYF.

The chain has TRBV27 and TRBJ2-6; 11 bases are a match to TRBD1. The CDR3 is made up of 18 amino acids. Trimming took 3 bases from V and 2 from J; bases not matched to a gene: 6. CDR1 is MNHEY and CDR2 is SMNVEV in the germline V gene (reference sequence). CDR3 protein: CASSFRTGGLAGANVLTF. DNA of the CDR3: TGTGCCAGCAGTTTCCGGACAGGGGGCTTGGCTGGGGCCAACGTCCTGACTTTC.

There are a few counts of this clone. The chain carries TRBV27 and TRBJ1-2; unclear D gene. CDR3 length equals 15 residues. The V and J ends lost 5 bases and 0 bases respectively, with 13 bases between them. Per germline, CDR1 MNHEY and CDR2 SMNVEV (reference sequence). The chain's CDR3 is CASSDSGLTNYGYTF. CDR3 DNA sequence: TGTGCCAGCAGTGATTCCGGACTGACTAACTATGGCTACACCTTC.

This chain uses TRBV6-5 with TRBJ1-3, with 9 bases fitting TRBD1. Germline V gene data show CDR1 as MNHEY and CDR2 as SVGAGI. V dropped 4 bases and J dropped 2; count of bases not matched to a gene: 3. The CDR3 is 15 amino acids. This CDR3 is CASSSRDRAGNTIYF. CDR3 nucleotide sequence: TGTGCCAGCAGTTCCCGGGACAGGGCTGGAAACACCATATATTTT.

The CDR3 nucleotides read TGTGCCAGCAGCCCGGGACACCAAAACACTGAAGCTTTCTTT. Its protein product is CASSPGHQNTEAFF. This sequence joins TRBV13 and TRBJ1-1; a possible D gene is TRBD1 (6 bases). Germline-derived CDR1 and CDR2 are PRHDT and FYEKMQ (reference sequence). The CDR3 runs to 14 residues. Trimming pared 5 bases from V and 2 bases from J, leaving 12 bases between.

This clone was seen a handful of times. The V call is TRBV27, the J call TRBJ2-7; D gene unclear. CDR3 length: 14 residues. V was cut by 0 bases and J by 0 bases, with 6 bases left in between. CDR1 is MNHEY, CDR2 SMNVEV, per germline (reference sequence). Written as DNA, the CDR3 is TGTGCCAGCAGTTTATCGCACGGCTCCTACGAGCAGTACTTC. Translating gives CASSLSHGSYEQYF.

The chain joins TRBV3-1 (or the pseudogene TRBV3-2) to TRBJ1-5; D possibly corresponds to TRBD1 (6 bases). Deletions cut 4 bases from V and 5 bases from J, with 18 bases between. The CDR3 length is 16 residues. CDR1 is LGHDT, CDR2 YNNKEL, per germline (reference sequence). CDR3 amino acids: CASSLRGAGFDQPQHF. CDR3 in DNA: TGTGCCAGCAGCCTCCGGGGGGCAGGTTTTGATCAGCCCCAGCATTTT.

This clone was counted a single time. The chain carries TRBV5-1 and TRBJ1-4, with 7 bases fitting TRBD1. CDR1 is SGHRS, CDR2 YFSETQ, per germline. Losses at the gene ends were 3 bases for V and 7 bases for J; bases not matched to a gene: 6. The CDR3 consists of 14 residues. The chain's CDR3 is CASSSGTEFEKLFF. The CDR3 nucleotides are TGCGCCAGCAGCTCCGGGACAGAGTTTGAAAAACTGTTTTTT.